The clone carrying this T cell receptor (beta chain) was counted many times. Antigen specificity is unknown. The data are from a study of T cells after yellow fever vaccination. Points from the study as a whole: Just a small share of clonotypes turned up in the CD4 compartment as well as the CD8 compartment. Subsequent to the booster, the majority of primary-vaccination clones reappeared (roughly 95% CD4, 88% CD8).

This CDR3 has 14 amino acids. The germline V gene has CDR1 DFQATT and CDR2 SNEGSKA (reference sequence). Unmatched junction bases numbered 10, after V lost 3 bases and J lost 12 bases. Universal primer sites and UMIs were introduced during 5'RACE template-switching synthesis of TCR cDNA. A single record per CDR3 protein comes from TCRdb applying MiXCR to the 5' RACE reads. The repertoire holds about 220,000 distinct CDR3 sequences, 6.5% to 7.5% seen once, with about 0.95% in the top ten. V and J are TRBV20-1 and TRBJ2-1, with 11 bases lining up with TRBD2. The source was CD4+ T cells sorted from PBMCs, collected on the day of the yellow fever booster vaccination. This clonotype originated in a man aged 25-40 years who received the YFV17D yellow fever vaccine. The CDR3 DNA is TGCAGTGCTAGTAGACTAGCGGGGCAAGAATGGCAGTTCTTC. Its protein is CSASRLAGQEWQFF.